This T cell receptor (beta chain) was recorded in a study of OX40 agonist ivuxolimab in advanced cancers. Study as a whole: Patients assigned to dose escalation were diagnosed with hepatocellular carcinoma, melanoma, renal cell or head and neck cancer. Overall study results and limits: Clonal expansion by week 6 occurred in CD4+ and CD8+ blood T cells (at 0.1 to 3.0 mg/kg).

Assay used: immunoSEQ multiplex PCR; TCRdb lists only in-frame clones, some missing. The repertoire includes more than 45,000 clones, approximately 80% of them detected once, and 0.75% sits in the top ten. Sampled blood was obtained at baseline, cycle 4 day 1, and cycle 7 day 1. A note on this clone: What it binds is not known.

The germline V and J ends were trimmed by 4 bases and 9 bases, with 7 bases remaining between them. This CDR3 is 11 amino acids long. Per germline, CDR1 LNHDA and CDR2 SQIVND (reference sequence). Source: CD4+ or CD8+ T cells sorted from blood, taken in a trial of the OX40 agonist ivuxolimab. The V gene is TRBV19, the J gene TRBJ2-1; D is undetermined. The receptor was isolated from an adult with an advanced solid tumor such as melanoma, head and neck, liver or kidney cancer. Here the CDR3 reads CASSSPSEQFF. The CDR3 region has the DNA TGTGCCAGTAGTAGTCCCTCTGAGCAGTTCTTC. Based on the CDR3 plus reference TRBV19 and TRBJ2-1, the full variable domain is DGGITQSPKYLFRKEGQNVTLSCEQNLNHDAMYWYRQDPGQGLRLIYYSQIVNDFQKGDIAEGYSVSREKKESFPLTVTSAQKNPTAFYLCASSSPSEQFFGPGTRLTVL.